One sample yielded the 29 T cell receptor beta chains listed below, sequenced in a study of cytomegalovirus exposure and HLA in healthy donors (dated by TCRdb to 2016 to 2017). Library construction relied on the immunoSEQ multiplex PCR assay. The clones in this table, taken by TCRdb from immuneACCESS, are in-frame only. Not every clone is retained; where verified, under half of the shortfall comes from an unresolved V gene, and the cause of the rest is unknown. In all, the sample holds some 240,000 clones, and around 87% of those were seen once. Roughly 2% of the sample is taken by the ten largest. Sequenced input: PBMCs. The receptors shown here come from a woman under 30 in good health and CMV-seropositive.

The CDR3 here is CAISQTGTSGRADTQYF. In DNA, the CDR3 is TGTGCCATCAGTCAGACCGGGACTAGCGGGAGGGCAGATACGCAGTATTTT. V gene TRBV10-3 combines with J gene TRBJ2-3, with TRBD2 identical over 16 bases. Germline CDR1 is ENHRY and CDR2 is SYGVKD. The CDR3 has 17 residues. V was clipped by 5 bases and J by 4 bases; unmatched bases: 6.

This clone occurred once. The rearrangement uses TRBV5-1 and TRBJ2-2; possibly TRBD1 for D (6 bases). Per the germline V gene, CDR1 is SGHRS and CDR2 is YFSETQ. The CDR3 totals 19 residues. Deletions cut 1 base from V and 8 bases from J, with 27 bases between. The CDR3 nucleotides read TGCGCCAGCAGCTTGAGCGGAGGTTGGGGGCAGTTCTTGAGTGGGGAGCTGTTTTTT. Translated: CASSLSGGWGQFLSGELFF.

The rearrangement joins TRBV27 to TRBJ2-1; perhaps TRBD2 as D (5 bases). The CDR3 is 14 residues long. The germline V gene has CDR1 MNHEY and CDR2 SMNVEV (reference sequence). V was shortened by 9 bases and J by 6 bases, with 18 bases between the two germline ends. In nucleotides, the CDR3 is TGTGCCAGTCATCCTCCTAGCTTGTCCAATGAGCAGTTCTTC. Amino acid sequence: CASHPPSLSNEQFF.

The chain joins TRBV19 to TRBJ1-5; 7 nucleotides line up with TRBD1. The CDR3 has 14 residues. V shed 4 bases, J shed 4 bases, and the junction held 4 bases outside the gene matches. Looked up from germline, CDR1 is LNHDA and CDR2 is SQIVND (reference sequence). The CDR3 sequence is CASSRDRINQPQHF. The CDR3 DNA is TGTGCCAGTAGTAGGGACAGAATTAATCAGCCCCAGCATTTT.

V usage is TRBV27 and J usage is TRBJ2-7; D might be TRBD1 (5 bases). The CDR3 spans 11 residues. Germline values: CDR1 MNHEY, CDR2 SMNVEV (reference sequence). The V end was cut by 8 bases, the J end by 4 bases, with 9 bases between. CDR3 protein: CASGQGYEQYF. DNA of the CDR3: TGTGCCAGCGGCCAGGGTTACGAGCAGTACTTC.

This clone was recorded a few times. This sequence joins TRBV7-3 and TRBJ2-2; 9 nucleotides match TRBD2. The V gene end was trimmed by 4 bases and the J gene end by 2 bases; junction bases not matched to a gene: 2. Per the germline V gene, CDR1 is SGHTA and CDR2 is FQGTGA. The CDR3 has 15 residues. The CDR3 sequence: CASSYSGRNTGELFF. Written as DNA, the CDR3 is TGTGCCAGCAGCTATAGCGGGAGAAACACCGGGGAGCTGTTTTTT.

The chain links TRBV4-2 to TRBJ2-7, with D possibly being TRBD1 (5 bases). V lost 1 base and J 3 bases, leaving 13 bases between the germline ends. Germline V gene data show CDR1 as LGHNA and CDR2 as YNFKEQ. The CDR3 loop spans 15 amino acids. The CDR3 here is CASSQVGDSYYEQYF. The CDR3, as DNA: TGTGCCAGCAGCCAAGTAGGAGACAGTTACTACGAGCAGTACTTC.

CDR3 DNA sequence: TGCGCCAGCAGCCAAGAAGGGACTAACTACGAGCAGTACTTC. This gives the protein CASSQEGTNYEQYF. The V gene is TRBV4-1, the J gene TRBJ2-7; 7 bases map to TRBD2. The ends lost 0 bases at V and 3 bases at J; junction bases unmatched: 2. Germline V gene sequence: CDR1 MGHRA, CDR2 YSYEKL. The CDR3 has 14 amino acids.

This sequence joins TRBV11-2 and TRBJ2-1; possibly TRBD1 for D (5 bases). The CDR3 runs to 17 residues. CDR1 is SGHAT, CDR2 FQNNGV, per germline. With 4 bases removed from V and 0 bases from J, the gap between germline ends came to 16 bases. Here the CDR3 reads CASSSRGFSSSYNEQFF. CDR3 nucleotide sequence: TGTGCCAGCAGCTCAAGGGGCTTCTCGAGCTCCTACAATGAGCAGTTCTTC.

V usage is TRBV20-1 and J usage is TRBJ2-7; D perhaps matches TRBD2 (5 bases). The CDR3 sequence is 11 residues long. V shed 6 bases and J shed 4 bases, with 10 bases lying between them. Germline V gives CDR1 DFQATT, CDR2 SNEGSKA (reference sequence). CDR3 protein: CSARELYEQYF. The CDR3 bases are TGCAGTGCCCGGGAACTTTACGAGCAGTACTTC.

This chain uses TRBV19 with TRBJ1-2; a possible D gene is TRBD1 (6 bases). Germline assignment: CDR1 LNHDA and CDR2 SQIVND (reference sequence). CDR3 length equals 15 residues. Trimming removed 3 bases from V and 4 bases from J, with 15 bases in between. Here the CDR3 reads CASSMGARATYGYTF. As DNA, the CDR3 is TGTGCCAGTAGTATGGGGGCGCGGGCGACCTATGGCTACACCTTC.

The chain has TRBV18 and TRBJ2-1; 9 nucleotides line up with TRBD2. Germline V lookup: CDR1 KGHSH, CDR2 LQKENI. This CDR3 is built from 14 residues. The V gene end was trimmed by 6 bases and the J gene end by 4 bases; junction bases not matched to a gene: 4. CDR3 DNA sequence: TGTGCCAGCTCGCCGCTAGCGGGATACAATGAGCAGTTCTTC. It translates to CASSPLAGYNEQFF.

CDR3 nucleotides: TGTGCCAGCTCACTCCGACAGGGGGAGATGAACACTGAAGCTTTCTTT. Its protein product is CASSLRQGEMNTEAFF. This sequence joins TRBV18 and TRBJ1-1; 9 bases fit TRBD1. Germline V gene sequence: CDR1 KGHSH, CDR2 LQKENI. The CDR3 loop spans 16 amino acids. V gave up 4 bases and J gave up 0 bases; unmatched junction bases: 6. Combining the CDR3 with reference TRBV18 and TRBJ1-1 gives the whole variable domain NAGVMQNPRHLVRRRGQEARLRCSPMKGHSHVYWYRQLPEEGLKFMVYLQKENIIDESGMPKERFSAEFPKEGPSILRIQQVVRGDSAAYFCASSLRQGEMNTEAFFGQGTRLTVV.

The chain combines TRBV2 with TRBJ2-3; D is uncertain. CDR1 and CDR2 from the germline V gene are SNHLY and FYNNEI. The V gene lost 7 bases and the J gene lost 6 bases, with 8 bases spanning the gap. The CDR3 runs to 11 residues. This CDR3 is CASIDLDTQYF. The CDR3, as DNA: TGTGCCAGCATCGACTTGGATACGCAGTATTTT.

The chain carries TRBV6-1 and TRBJ1-1; no firm D call. The germline V gene encodes CDR1 MNHNS and CDR2 SASEGT. V was pared by 1 base and J by 5 bases, with 14 bases between. This CDR3 region has 15 residues. In DNA, the CDR3 is TGTGCCAGCAGTGAAGGGGTCCAGCGGTTGACTGAAGCTTTCTTT. This translates into CASSEGVQRLTEAFF.

The V call is TRBV7-8, the J call TRBJ2-7; D call uncertain. V dropped 5 bases and J dropped 6 bases, with 11 bases sitting between them. In germline, CDR1 is SGHVS, CDR2 FQNEAQ. The CDR3 runs to 12 residues. CDR3 coding DNA: TGTGCCAGCAGCCTACAGATGGGCGAGCAGTACTTC. It codes for CASSLQMGEQYF.

This clone was found once. CDR3 sequence reads: CARSAPGQANEKLFF. In DNA form, the CDR3 reads TGTGCCAGAAGCGCTCCGGGACAGGCTAATGAAAAACTGTTTTTT. The V gene is TRBV5-3, the J gene TRBJ1-4; 8 positions agree with TRBD1. TRBV5-3 is placed among ORFs of uncertain function. The CDR3 is 15 amino acids. V shed 4 bases and J 3 bases; nucleotides not matched to a gene: 5.

This chain links TRBV4-1 with TRBJ1-2; D is ambiguous. The CDR3 has 15 residues. CDR1 MGHRA and CDR2 YSYEKL come from the germline V gene. Trimming left V 3 bases short and J 0 bases short, with 11 bases between. The CDR3 DNA reads TGCGCCAGCAGCCAGCAGGCGTTAGCTAACTATGGCTACACCTTC. The encoded protein is CASSQQALANYGYTF.

The chain employs TRBV4-1 and TRBJ2-7, with 11 bases identical to TRBD2. From germline, CDR1 is MGHRA and CDR2 YSYEKL. The CDR3 consists of 16 residues. The V segment lost 3 bases and the J segment 2 bases; nucleotides outside the gene matches: 6. The CDR3, as DNA: TGCGCCAGCAGCCAGTTAGCGGGAGGGCTCCCCTACGAGCAGTACTTC. This sequence encodes CASSQLAGGLPYEQYF.

This sequence joins TRBV19 and TRBJ1-1; 7 bases are shared with TRBD1. Germline CDR1 is LNHDA and CDR2 is SQIVND (reference sequence). With 1 base clipped from V and 0 bases from J, the junction kept 5 bases outside the gene matches. This CDR3 has 16 amino acids. The CDR3 DNA is TGTGCCAGTAGTATAGTACGGGACAGCCTGAACACTGAAGCTTTCTTT. Its protein is CASSIVRDSLNTEAFF.

The chain employs TRBV5-1 and TRBJ2-2, with TRBD1 as a possible D gene (5 bases). This CDR3 comprises 17 residues. V lost 1 base and J 5 bases, leaving 18 bases between the germline ends. Looked up from germline, CDR1 is SGHRS and CDR2 is YFSETQ. DNA for the CDR3: TGCGCCAGCAGCTTGTGGCCGAAAGGGGCGCTTACCGGGGAGCTGTTTTTT. Its translation: CASSLWPKGALTGELFF.

This rearrangement joins TRBV7-8 to TRBJ1-4, with a weak D call TRBD1 (6 bases). Germline values: CDR1 SGHVS, CDR2 FQNEAQ. The CDR3 spans 17 residues. The germline V and J ends were trimmed by 5 bases and 0 bases, with 16 bases remaining between them. The DNA of the CDR3 is TGTGCCAGCAGCCCCTACCGGGACATAACAACTAATGAAAAACTGTTTTTT. This codes for CASSPYRDITTNEKLFF.

This chain links TRBV27 with TRBJ2-7; the D is unclear. CDR3 length: 15 amino acids. The ends were cut back, 5 bases at V and 0 bases at J, with 14 bases in the middle. Germline loops: CDR1 MNHEY, CDR2 SMNVEV (reference sequence). In nucleotides, the CDR3 is TGTGCCAGCAGTCCAACGGCGGTTCCCTCCTACGAGCAGTACTTC. Encoded protein: CASSPTAVPSYEQYF.

The chain is built from TRBV28 and TRBJ2-7, with TRBD2 as a possible D gene (5 bases). V shed 2 bases and J shed 3 bases, with 11 bases lying between them. The germline V gene encodes CDR1 MDHEN and CDR2 SYDVKM. This CDR3 is built from 14 residues. This CDR3 is CASSLPGLGYEQYF. Here the CDR3 DNA reads TGTGCCAGCAGTTTACCGGGGTTAGGCTACGAGCAGTACTTC.

The chain is built from TRBV19 and TRBJ2-5; TRBD1 matches 9 bases. Per germline, CDR1 LNHDA and CDR2 SQIVND (reference sequence). With V trimmed by 5 bases and J by 5 bases, 9 bases remained unmatched. There are 15 residues in the CDR3. CDR3 bases: TGTGCCAGTAGTGCCCAACAGGGGGCGCGGGAGACCCAGTACTTC. Encoded protein: CASSAQQGARETQYF.

There are a few counts of this clone. The chain has TRBV1 and TRBJ2-7; TRBD2 is the table's D call, not checked against the DNA. TRBV1 is a pseudogene. This CDR3 region has 11 residues. Here the CDR3 reads CTSSLTYEQYF. The CDR3 coding sequence is TGCACCAGCAGCCTTACCTACGAGCAGTACTTC.

The chain recombines TRBV28 with TRBJ2-7; 8 nucleotides agree with TRBD1. Germline V gene sequence: CDR1 MDHEN, CDR2 SYDVKM. V lost 4 bases and J lost 0; bases outside the gene matches: 5. CDR3 size: 15 residues. The CDR3 sequence: CASSSPQGVSYEQYF. CDR3 coding DNA: TGTGCCAGCAGTTCGCCACAGGGGGTCTCCTACGAGCAGTACTTC.

The chain links TRBV7-8 to TRBJ1-5; 9 bases align to TRBD1. The trim removed 5 bases at V and 2 bases at J, leaving 4 bases unmatched. The germline V gene encodes CDR1 SGHVS and CDR2 FQNEAQ. This CDR3 is built from 15 residues. The CDR3 DNA reads as TGTGCCAGCAGCCCGCGGACAGGGGGCAATCAGCCCCAGCATTTT. This codes for CASSPRTGGNQPQHF. Full variable domain (remainder filled in from reference TRBV7-8 and TRBJ1-5): GAGVSQSPRYKVAKRGQDVALRCDPISGHVSLFWYQQALGQGPEFLTYFQNEAQLDKSGLPSDRFFAERPEGSVSTLKIQRTQQEDSAVYLCASSPRTGGNQPQHFGDGTRLSIL.

This rearrangement joins TRBV5-1 to TRBJ2-3; weak D call: TRBD2 (6 bases). CDR3 length: 19 residues. Between the trimmed V and J ends, which lost 3 bases and 0 bases, there was a span of 23 bases. Germline V gene lookup returns CDR1 SGHRS and CDR2 YFSETQ. This CDR3 reads CASSSGRTERVLSTDTQYF. DNA of the CDR3: TGCGCCAGCAGCTCGGGGCGGACCGAGCGGGTATTGAGCACAGATACGCAGTATTTT.